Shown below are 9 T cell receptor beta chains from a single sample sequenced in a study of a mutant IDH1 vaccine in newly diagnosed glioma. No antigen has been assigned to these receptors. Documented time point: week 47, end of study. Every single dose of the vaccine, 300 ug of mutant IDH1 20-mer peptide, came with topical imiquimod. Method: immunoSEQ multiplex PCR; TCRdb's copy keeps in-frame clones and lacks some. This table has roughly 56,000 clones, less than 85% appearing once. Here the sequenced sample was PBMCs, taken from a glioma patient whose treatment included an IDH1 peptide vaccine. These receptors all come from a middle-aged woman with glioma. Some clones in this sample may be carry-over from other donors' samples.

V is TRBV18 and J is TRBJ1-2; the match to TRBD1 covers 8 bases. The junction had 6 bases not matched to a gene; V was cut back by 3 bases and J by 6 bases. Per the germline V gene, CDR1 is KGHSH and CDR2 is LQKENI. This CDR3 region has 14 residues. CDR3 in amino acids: CASSPSDRGDGYTF. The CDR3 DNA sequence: TGTGCCAGCTCACCCTCTGACAGGGGAGATGGCTACACCTTC.

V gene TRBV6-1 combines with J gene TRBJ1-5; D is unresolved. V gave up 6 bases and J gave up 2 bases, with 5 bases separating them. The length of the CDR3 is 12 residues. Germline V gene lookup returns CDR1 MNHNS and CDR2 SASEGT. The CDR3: CASRVGNQPQHF. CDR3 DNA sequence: TGTGCCAGCAGAGTGGGCAATCAGCCCCAGCATTTT.

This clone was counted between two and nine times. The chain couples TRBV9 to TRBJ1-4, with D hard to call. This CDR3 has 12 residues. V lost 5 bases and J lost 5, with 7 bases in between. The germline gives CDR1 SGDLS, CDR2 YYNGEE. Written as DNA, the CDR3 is TGTGCCAGCAGTGGACGCAATGAAAAACTGTTTTTT. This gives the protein CASSGRNEKLFF.

The CDR3 region has the DNA TGTGCCAGCAGCTTCTCACCTCCGTCTAACTATGGCTACACCTTC. This translates into CASSFSPPSNYGYTF. V is TRBV7-2 and J is TRBJ1-2; D gene unclear. Germline V lookup: CDR1 SGHTA, CDR2 FQGNSA. Trimming stripped 3 bases from V and 0 bases from J, with 11 bases between. The CDR3 totals 15 residues.

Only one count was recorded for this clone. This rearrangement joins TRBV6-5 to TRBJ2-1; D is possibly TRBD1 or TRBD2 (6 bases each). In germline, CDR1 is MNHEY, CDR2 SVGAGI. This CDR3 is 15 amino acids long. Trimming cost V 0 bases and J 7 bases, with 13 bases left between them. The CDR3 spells CASSYSGGPGNEQFF. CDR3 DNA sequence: TGTGCCAGCAGTTACTCAGGGGGGCCCGGGAATGAGCAGTTCTTC.

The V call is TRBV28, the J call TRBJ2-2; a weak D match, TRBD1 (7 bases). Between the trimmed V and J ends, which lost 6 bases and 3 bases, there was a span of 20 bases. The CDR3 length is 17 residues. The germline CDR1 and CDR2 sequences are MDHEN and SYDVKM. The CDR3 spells CASRGWRGHQDTGELFF. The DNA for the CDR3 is TGTGCCAGCAGGGGGTGGAGGGGGCATCAGGACACCGGGGAGCTGTTTTTT.

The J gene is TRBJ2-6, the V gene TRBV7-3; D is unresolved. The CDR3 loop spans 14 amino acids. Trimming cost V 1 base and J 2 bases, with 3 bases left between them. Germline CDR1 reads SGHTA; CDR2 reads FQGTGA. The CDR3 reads CASSLMAGANVLTF. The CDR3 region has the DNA TGTGCCAGCAGCTTAATGGCTGGGGCCAACGTCCTGACTTTC.

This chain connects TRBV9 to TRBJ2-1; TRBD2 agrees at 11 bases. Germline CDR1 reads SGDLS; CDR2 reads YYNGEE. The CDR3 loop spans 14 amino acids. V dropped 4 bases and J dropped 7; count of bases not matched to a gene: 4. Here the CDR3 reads CASSPWTSGNEQFF. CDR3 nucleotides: TGTGCCAGCAGCCCCTGGACTAGCGGGAATGAGCAGTTCTTC.

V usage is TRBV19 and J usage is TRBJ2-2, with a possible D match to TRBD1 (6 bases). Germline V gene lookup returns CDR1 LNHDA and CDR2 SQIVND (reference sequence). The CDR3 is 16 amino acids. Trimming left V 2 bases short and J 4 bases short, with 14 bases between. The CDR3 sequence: CASSISAGVATGELFF. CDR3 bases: TGTGCCAGTAGTATATCGGCAGGGGTAGCCACCGGGGAGCTGTTTTTT.